The 8 T cell receptor beta chains given below trace back to one sample, sequenced in a study of tumor-infiltrating lymphocytes in primary liver carcinoma. Germline DNA was extracted alongside blood RNA, which was obtained from unsorted whole blood. From 450 to 600 ng total RNA, TCR beta cDNA was generated with a primer in the constant region. Library construction for TCR beta comprised three nested multiplex PCR rounds performed with slightly modified ARM-PCR. A C-beta reverse primer was combined with TRBV1-TRBV30 forward primers in the first two PCR rounds, and each round had about 10 cycles. TCRdb ran MiXCR on the multiplex PCR reads and lists one entry per CDR3 protein. The table has about 320,000 distinct CDR3 sequences, less than 75% seen once. Source material: peripheral blood. The receptors here all came from a middle-aged man with primary liver carcinoma and hepatitis B virus infection.

The rearrangement uses TRBV28 and TRBJ1-2; maybe TRBD1 (6 bases). Germline lookup yields CDR1 MDHEN and CDR2 SYDVKM. The CDR3 spans 13 residues. V was trimmed by 2 bases and J by 6 bases, leaving 10 bases between them. The CDR3 DNA is TGTGCCAGCAGTTTACCGGGGGGCCATGGCTACACCTTC. It is translated as CASSLPGGHGYTF.

The chain recombines TRBV6-5 with TRBJ2-7; 10 bases are a match to TRBD2. From germline, CDR1 is MNHEY and CDR2 SVGAGI. The CDR3 is 15 amino acids. The CDR3 is CASGLTSGRTYEQYF. The CDR3 DNA is TGTGCTAGCGGCCTGACTAGCGGGCGAACCTACGAGCAGTACTTC.

Comments on this clonotype: The junction shows a germline mismatch at one end, possibly a read error. The chain carries TRBV11-1 and TRBJ2-2; 14 bases are a match to TRBD2. Germline V gene data show CDR1 as SGHAT and CDR2 as FQDESV (reference sequence). The CDR3 is made up of 17 amino acids. The CDR3 DNA reads as TGCGCCAGCTGCCAGGGACTAGCGGGAGTCAGCACCGGGGAGCTGTTTTTT. It yields the protein CASCQGLAGVSTGELFF. Complete variable domain (other parts from reference TRBV11-1 and TRBJ2-2): EAEVAQSPRYKITEKSQAVAFWCDPISGHATLYWYRQILGQGPELLVQFQDESVVDDSQLPKDRFSAERLKGVDSTLKIQPAELGDSAMYLCASCQGLAGVSTGELFFGEGSRLTVL.

The chain employs TRBV7-3 and TRBJ1-1; 8 positions match TRBD1. This CDR3 comprises 13 residues. Germline-derived CDR1 and CDR2 are SGHTA and FQGTGA. The V segment lost 3 bases and the J segment 6 bases; nucleotides outside the gene matches: 3. CDR3 coding DNA: TGTGCCAGCAGCTTGGACAGGGTTGCTGAAGCTTTCTTT. It specifies CASSLDRVAEAFF.

This clonotype was seen a handful of times. The rearrangement uses TRBV6-2 or TRBV6-3 and TRBJ2-3; D possibly uses TRBD1 or TRBD2 (6 bases each). The CDR3 is 17 amino acids. Germline V gene data show CDR1 as MNHEY and CDR2 as SVGEGT. Between the trimmed V and J ends, which lost 5 bases and 6 bases, there was a span of 24 bases. The chain's CDR3 is CASSRAPRGTLPDTQYF. CDR3 nucleotides: TGTGCCAGCAGTAGGGCTCCAAGGGGGACTCTTCCGGATACGCAGTATTTT.

Comments on this clonotype: One end of the junction does not line up with germline, which may come from a read error. The rearrangement joins TRBV29-1 to TRBJ1-5, with D possibly TRBD1 on 5 matching bases. Looked up from germline, CDR1 is SQVTM and CDR2 is ANQGSEA. The CDR3 has 12 amino acids. The CDR3 DNA sequence: TGCAGCGTTGTTCAGGGCAATGAGCCCCAGCATTTT. It codes for CSVVQGNEPQHF.

Note on this clonotype: At one end, the junction sequence differs from germline, possibly due to a read error. V is TRBV11-2 and J is TRBJ2-5; D may be TRBD1 or TRBD2 (5 bases each). This CDR3 spans 13 amino acids. Per the germline V gene, CDR1 is SGHAT and CDR2 is FQNNGV. CDR3 region: CASSPGAQETHYF. CDR3 nucleotides: TGTGCCAGTAGTCCCGGGGCCCAAGAGACCCATTACTTC.

The J gene is TRBJ2-5, the V gene TRBV12-3 or TRBV12-4, with 10 bases lining up with TRBD2. V lost 8 bases and J lost 4; bases outside the gene matches: 10. The CDR3 has 15 residues. Written as DNA, the CDR3 is TGTGCCAGCGGTGTCGAGCTAGCGGGAGTAGAGACCCAGTACTTC. Its protein is CASGVELAGVETQYF.